This entry features one T cell receptor (beta chain) sequence. Its antigen is undetermined. Those who donated were healthy bone marrow donors. This sample stems from a study of cytomegalovirus exposure and HLA in healthy donors. This CDR3 has 16 amino acids. The V gene end was trimmed by 0 bases and the J gene end by 5 bases; junction bases not matched to a gene: 7. Per germline, CDR1 SGHRS and CDR2 YFSETQ. PCR primers comprised 60 Vbeta and 13 Jbeta primers. Assay used: immunoSEQ multiplex PCR; TCRdb lists only in-frame clones, some missing. The data show roughly 70,000 clones, 85% to 90% seen once. General observations from the study: Earlier analysis found most TCR beta V segments productive about 87% or about 30% of the time.

What was sequenced was PBMCs. This TCR was recovered from a woman aged 25 to 39 in good health and CMV-seropositive. This chain connects TRBV5-1 to TRBJ2-1; 8 bases line up with TRBD2. In nucleotides, the CDR3 is TGCGCCAGCAGCTTGGAAAAGCGGGAGTTAGACAATGAGCAGTTCTTC. Translation gives CASSLEKRELDNEQFF.